This T cell receptor beta chain emerged from a study of blood T cell repertoires in COVID-19. As for the study in general: The study drew acute and convalescent COVID-19 samples from the United States, Italy and Spain. Sample material is recorded as cDNA or gDNA derived from T cells, B-cell-depleted T cells, or PBMCs.

Assay used: immunoSEQ multiplex PCR; TCRdb lists only in-frame clones, some missing. The table records about 200,000 clones, over 70% of them present only once. CDR1 and CDR2 from the germline V gene are LNHDA and SQIVND (reference sequence). The CDR3 extends over 17 amino acids. After removal of 4 bases from V and 7 bases from J, the junction contained 10 bases not matched to a gene. Sequences were obtained from peripheral blood. This chain links TRBV19 with TRBJ1-4; 12 nucleotides match TRBD1. This receptor was identified in a woman aged 70-85 years with acute or convalescent COVID-19. Written as DNA, the CDR3 is TGTGCCAGTAGTAGATCGGGACAGGGGGCTCCAATTGAAAAACTGTTTTTT. Its translation: CASSRSGQGAPIEKLFF. Full variable domain (remainder filled in from reference TRBV19 and TRBJ1-4): DGGITQSPKYLFRKEGQNVTLSCEQNLNHDAMYWYRQDPGQGLRLIYYSQIVNDFQKGDIAEGYSVSREKKESFPLTVTSAQKNPTAFYLCASSRSGQGAPIEKLFFGSGTQLSVL.